Below, 27 T cell receptor beta chains from the same sample are listed, as sequenced in a study of shared clonotypes between healthy human individuals. Generated by immunoSEQ multiplex PCR, the TCRdb table keeps only in-frame clones and is missing some. Here the sample spans approximately 2.4 million clones, approximately 94% being singletons. The source material was naive CD4+ T cells sorted from blood. Subset specified: CD45RA+ positively selected. These receptor sequences come from a man between 18 and 29 years old in good health.

The chain combines TRBV19 with TRBJ1-4, with 10 bases matching TRBD1. Per germline, CDR1 LNHDA and CDR2 SQIVND (reference sequence). CDR3 length equals 14 residues. V lost 8 bases to trimming and J lost 5 bases; unmatched junction nucleotides: 5. CDR3 coding DNA: TGTGCCAGTGGGACAGGGGACTTAAATGAAAAACTGTTTTTT. Amino acids: CASGTGDLNEKLFF.

This sequence joins TRBV19 and TRBJ2-7; either TRBD1 or TRBD2 may supply D (5 bases each). The germline V and J ends were trimmed by 9 bases and 4 bases, with 13 bases remaining between them. Per germline, CDR1 LNHDA and CDR2 SQIVND (reference sequence). The CDR3 spans 12 residues. The CDR3 region is CASGPGAYEQYF. CDR3 bases: TGTGCCAGCGGACCCGGGGCATACGAGCAGTACTTC. Filled out from reference TRBV19 and TRBJ2-7, the complete variable domain reads DGGITQSPKYLFRKEGQNVTLSCEQNLNHDAMYWYRQDPGQGLRLIYYSQIVNDFQKGDIAEGYSVSREKKESFPLTVTSAQKNPTAFYLCASGPGAYEQYFGPGTRLTVT.

About this clone: Other DNA sequences in the sample encode the same CDR3. The chain couples TRBV6-5 to TRBJ1-3; D ambiguous. V was trimmed by 0 bases and J by 4 bases, leaving 10 bases between them. This CDR3 comprises 15 residues. Germline V gene data show CDR1 as MNHEY and CDR2 as SVGAGI. The CDR3 loop reads CASSYSRTAGNTIYF. The CDR3 DNA reads TGTGCCAGCAGTTACTCGAGAACAGCCGGAAACACCATATATTTT.

This rearrangement joins TRBV28 to TRBJ2-7; TRBD2 is a possible D gene (6 bases). Trimming pared 8 bases from V and 3 bases from J, leaving 14 bases between. Germline V gene lookup returns CDR1 MDHEN and CDR2 SYDVKM. CDR3 size: 13 residues. CDR3 in DNA: TGTGCCAGCGCCGGGACTGCCGTCTACGAGCAGTACTTC. Its translation: CASAGTAVYEQYF.

The chain employs TRBV2 and TRBJ1-1; D not resolved. CDR3 length equals 13 residues. V lost 3 bases to trimming and J lost 2 bases, with 7 bases between them. Germline V lookup: CDR1 SNHLY, CDR2 FYNNEI. CDR3 protein: CASSEVDNTEAFF. The CDR3 DNA sequence: TGTGCCAGCAGTGAGGTGGATAACACTGAAGCTTTCTTT.

The chain is built from TRBV6-5 and TRBJ1-5; TRBD1 might be the D (6 bases). The CDR3 has 15 amino acids. V lost 6 bases and J 2 bases, leaving 14 bases between the germline ends. Per germline, CDR1 MNHEY and CDR2 SVGAGI. CDR3 sequence reads: CASRQGGQGNQPQHF. The DNA of the CDR3 is TGTGCCAGCAGACAGGGAGGTCAAGGCAATCAGCCCCAGCATTTT.

This sequence joins TRBV4-1 and TRBJ2-7; D is ambiguous. This CDR3 contains 13 residues. The germline V and J ends were trimmed by 4 bases and 3 bases, with 10 bases remaining between them. Germline CDR1 reads MGHRA; CDR2 reads YSYEKL. Written as DNA, the CDR3 is TGCGCCAGCAGCCGCTGGCCGGACTACGAGCAGTACTTC. As protein: CASSRWPDYEQYF.

The CDR3 sequence is CASSLLGGSTNEKLFF. In DNA form, the CDR3 reads TGCGCCAGCAGCTTGTTGGGGGGATCAACTAATGAAAAACTGTTTTTT. The V gene is TRBV5-1, the J gene TRBJ1-4; weak D call: TRBD1 (5 bases). The CDR3 runs to 16 residues. CDR1 and CDR2 (germline): SGHRS, YFSETQ. V lost 1 base and J 0 bases, leaving 10 bases between the germline ends.

V is TRBV28 and J is TRBJ1-5, with 7 bases that match TRBD1. CDR1 and CDR2 from the germline V gene are MDHEN and SYDVKM. CDR3 length: 17 amino acids. Unmatched junction bases numbered 10, after V lost 5 bases and J lost 0 bases. The CDR3 protein is CASSRRQGGYSNQPQHF. The CDR3 DNA is TGTGCCAGCAGTCGTCGACAGGGCGGGTATAGCAATCAGCCCCAGCATTTT.

V usage is TRBV5-1 and J usage is TRBJ1-2; D remains unclear. Germline assignment: CDR1 SGHRS and CDR2 YFSETQ. Trimming left V 0 bases short and J 0 bases short, with 9 bases between. CDR3 size: 15 residues. As DNA, the CDR3 is TGCGCCAGCAGCTTGGGACTTATGACTAACTATGGCTACACCTTC. Protein product: CASSLGLMTNYGYTF.

About this clone: Within the sample, other DNA sequences also encode this same CDR3. The chain employs TRBV30 and TRBJ1-1, with 7 bases lining up with TRBD1. After removal of 5 bases from V and 2 bases from J, the junction contained 5 bases not matched to a gene. The CDR3 totals 13 residues. Looked up from germline, CDR1 is GTSNPN and CDR2 is SVGIG (reference sequence). As DNA, the CDR3 is TGTGCCTGGTCAGGGGGGGGCAACACTGAAGCTTTCTTT. This sequence encodes CAWSGGGNTEAFF.

The CDR3 is CAISESSVSGSSYNEQFF. For the CDR3, the DNA is TGTGCCATCAGTGAATCCTCGGTGAGCGGGAGCTCCTACAATGAGCAGTTCTTC. The chain employs TRBV10-3 and TRBJ2-1; 8 bases align to TRBD2. Germline lookup yields CDR1 ENHRY and CDR2 SYGVKD. V shed 3 bases and J 0 bases; nucleotides not matched to a gene: 10. The CDR3 is 18 residues long.

The chain combines TRBV9 with TRBJ2-7, with D possibly being TRBD2 (6 bases). Germline assignment: CDR1 SGDLS and CDR2 YYNGEE. With 4 bases removed from V and 2 bases from J, the gap between germline ends came to 16 bases. The CDR3 loop spans 15 amino acids. The CDR3 spells CASSRAGTHAYEQYF. The CDR3 region has the DNA TGTGCCAGCAGCCGCGCCGGGACTCACGCCTACGAGCAGTACTTC. Variable domain in full (rest from reference TRBV9 and TRBJ2-7): DSGVTQTPKHLITATGQRVTLRCSPRSGDLSVYWYQQSLDQGLQFLIQYYNGEERAKGNILERFSAQQFPDLHSELNLSSLELGDSALYFCASSRAGTHAYEQYFGPGTRLTVT.

V and J are TRBV9 and TRBJ1-2; 8 bases align to TRBD1. The V gene's germline CDR1 is SGDLS and CDR2 YYNGEE. The CDR3 covers 13 residues. Trimming removed 3 bases from V and 4 bases from J; junction bases left unmatched: 2. CDR3 in amino acids: CASSGGQVYGYTF. CDR3 DNA sequence: TGTGCCAGCAGCGGGGGACAGGTCTATGGCTACACCTTC.

CDR3 DNA sequence: TGTGCCAGCGACACAGGCCCGATTGTGTACGCTGCCGAGCAGTACTTC. Amino acids: CASDTGPIVYAAEQYF. The chain uses TRBV18 and TRBJ2-7, with a weak D call TRBD1 (5 bases). This CDR3 is built from 16 residues. Germline assignment: CDR1 KGHSH and CDR2 LQKENI. Trimming took off 8 bases at V and 6 bases at J, with 26 bases between the two ends.

The V gene is TRBV5-4, the J gene TRBJ2-5; TRBD2 matches at 8 bases. The CDR3 is 16 residues long. Per the germline V gene, CDR1 is SGHNT and CDR2 is YYREEE (reference sequence). Losses at the gene ends were 1 base for V and 4 bases for J; bases not matched to a gene: 9. The CDR3 nucleotides are TGTGCCAGCAGCTTGTTTGGGACTAGTGGGGGAGAGACCCAGTACTTC. Translation gives CASSLFGTSGGETQYF.

The chain joins TRBV10-2 to TRBJ2-2, with 13 bases that match TRBD2. V was clipped by 0 bases and J by 5 bases; unmatched bases: 9. Germline CDR1 reads WSHSY; CDR2 reads SAAADI. The CDR3 contains 19 residues. Here the CDR3 DNA reads TGCGCCAGCAGTGAGTCGATTCCGGGACTAGCGGGAAGGACCGGGGAGCTGTTTTTT. Translated, it gives CASSESIPGLAGRTGELFF.

This chain links TRBV5-6 with TRBJ1-5; D unresolved. Between the trimmed V and J ends, which lost 0 bases and 2 bases, there was a span of 6 bases. This CDR3 is 14 amino acids long. CDR1 and CDR2 from the germline V gene are SGHDT and YYEEEE. The CDR3 sequence is CASSLAGRNQPQHF. The CDR3 region has the DNA TGTGCCAGCAGCTTGGCAGGACGCAATCAGCCCCAGCATTTT.

The chain has TRBV30 and TRBJ2-5; possible D gene TRBD2, 6 bases. CDR1 GTSNPN and CDR2 SVGIG come from the germline V gene (reference sequence). V was shortened by 0 bases and J by 4 bases, with 15 bases between the two germline ends. This CDR3 spans 15 amino acids. This CDR3 is CAWSVLSGWIETQYF. The CDR3 coding sequence is TGTGCCTGGAGTGTACTTAGCGGATGGATAGAGACCCAGTACTTC.

The CDR3 sequence is CASSFPGQTQYF. CDR3 sequence (DNA): TGTGCCAGCAGCTTCCCGGGCCAGACCCAGTACTTC. The V call is TRBV5-4, the J call TRBJ2-5; D gene unclear. CDR3 length: 12 amino acids. V lost 2 bases, J lost 6 bases, and 8 bases lay in between. Germline values: CDR1 SGHNT, CDR2 YYREEE (reference sequence).

The chain recombines TRBV5-5 with TRBJ1-1; D gene ambiguous. CDR1 is SGHKS and CDR2 is YYEKEE in the germline V gene (reference sequence). V dropped 1 base and J dropped 4 bases, with 8 bases sitting between them. There are 13 residues in the CDR3. The CDR3: CASSLMVSTEAFF. The CDR3 DNA reads as TGTGCCAGCAGCTTGATGGTTTCCACTGAAGCTTTCTTT.

This chain joins TRBV2 and TRBJ1-4; unclear D gene. This CDR3 spans 15 amino acids. V was shortened by 2 bases and J by 5 bases, with 12 bases between the two germline ends. The germline V gene encodes CDR1 SNHLY and CDR2 FYNNEI. The CDR3 spells CASSEMRNSNEKLFF. CDR3 nucleotide sequence: TGTGCCAGCAGTGAAATGAGGAACAGCAATGAAAAACTGTTTTTT.

The chain has TRBV6-1 and TRBJ1-4, with D uncertain. Germline CDR1 and CDR2: MNHNS and SASEGT. Trimming took off 7 bases at V and 8 bases at J, with 14 bases between the two ends. The CDR3 consists of 13 residues. The CDR3 DNA is TGTGCCAGCACCGAGGGTTGGGAAGAAAAACTGTTTTTT. Translation gives CASTEGWEEKLFF.

About this clone itself: Other DNA sequences in the same sample also yield this CDR3. V usage is TRBV2 and J usage is TRBJ2-2, with TRBD2 matching over 8 bases. The germline CDR1 and CDR2 sequences are SNHLY and FYNNEI. The CDR3 runs to 15 residues. With 3 bases clipped from V and 1 base from J, the junction kept 1 base outside the gene matches. DNA for the CDR3: TGTGCCAGCAGTGAGGCGGGGGGGAACACCGGGGAGCTGTTTTTT. Protein sequence: CASSEAGGNTGELFF.

The chain's CDR3 is CAITQTSGDNTGELFF. CDR3 sequence (DNA): TGTGCCATCACTCAGACTAGCGGGGATAACACCGGGGAGCTGTTTTTT. The genes are TRBV10-3 and TRBJ2-2; 11 positions match TRBD2. This CDR3 comprises 16 residues. The V gene's germline CDR1 is ENHRY and CDR2 SYGVKD. The junction had 6 bases not matched to a gene; V was cut back by 7 bases and J by 2 bases.

This chain connects TRBV10-3 to TRBJ1-1, with a tentative D call TRBD1 (6 bases). CDR3 length equals 15 residues. The ends were cut back, 2 bases at V and 5 bases at J, with 15 bases in the middle. The V gene's germline CDR1 is ENHRY and CDR2 SYGVKD. The CDR3 DNA is TGTGCCATCAGTGAGCAACCGACAGGAGGTACTGAAGCTTTCTTT. Its translation: CAISEQPTGGTEAFF.

The chain recombines TRBV30 with TRBJ1-6, with D uncertain. V was cut by 7 bases and J by 5 bases, with 12 bases left in between. Germline-derived CDR1 and CDR2 are GTSNPN and SVGIG (reference sequence). This CDR3 region has 13 residues. This chain's CDR3 is CASRNIHNSPLHF. CDR3 DNA: TGTGCCTCCCGTAACATCCATAATTCACCCCTCCACTTT.